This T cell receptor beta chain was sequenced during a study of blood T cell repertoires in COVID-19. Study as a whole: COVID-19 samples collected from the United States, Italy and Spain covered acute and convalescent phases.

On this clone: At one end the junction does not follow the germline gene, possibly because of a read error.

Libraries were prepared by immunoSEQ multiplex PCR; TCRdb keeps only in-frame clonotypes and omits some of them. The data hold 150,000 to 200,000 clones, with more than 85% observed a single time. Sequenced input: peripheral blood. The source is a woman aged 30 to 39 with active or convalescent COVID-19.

The DNA for the CDR3 is TGTGCCAGCAGTTACTCCCGCAGGAACGCTGAAGCTTTCTTT. Translation: CASSYSRRNAEAFF. The V and J genes are TRBV6-5 and TRBJ1-1; D remains unclear. Germline CDR1 and CDR2: MNHEY and SVGAGI. CDR3 length equals 14 residues.